The source of this T cell receptor (beta chain) is a study of blood T cell repertoires in COVID-19. Study-level information: The origin of the acute and convalescent COVID-19 samples was the United States, Italy and Spain. Sources were T cells, B-cell-depleted T cells, or PBMCs; the material itself was cDNA or gDNA.

The CDR3 has 13 amino acids. CDR1 GTSNPN and CDR2 SVGIG come from the germline V gene (reference sequence). Trimming took off 5 bases at V and 1 base at J, with 9 bases between the two ends. Original processing notes: How many nucleated cells were present was estimated from reference gene primer amplification. The protocol was immunoSEQ multiplex PCR, while the TCRdb copy is restricted to in-frame clones and leaves out a portion. That table supplies the V and J calls and clone size; D and trimming were determined from the DNA. In the table there are approximately 500,000 clones, around 90% of which are singletons. Seattle patient enrollment occurred during active infection, with longitudinal follow-up thereafter.

The sample consisted of peripheral blood. This chain connects TRBV30 to TRBJ1-5; D not resolved. This sequence originates from a woman in her fifties or sixties with COVID-19, enrolled during active disease. CDR3 residues: CAWGGRSNQPQHF. CDR3 sequence (DNA): TGTGCCTGGGGAGGGAGGAGCAATCAGCCCCAGCATTTT.